This T cell receptor beta chain was observed in a study of beta chain features in type 1 diabetes. The study's findings and limits: TCRB CDR3s from Type 1 diabetes patients were moderately but significantly shorter in all four CD4+ subsets.

All of the isolated RNA was reverse transcribed, so expressed TCRB transcripts were sequenced. TCRdb's table, derived via immunoSEQ multiplex PCR, lists solely in-frame clones and lacks some. This table has 250,000 to 350,000 clones, 15% appearing once. The ends were cut back, 4 bases at V and 1 base at J, with 13 bases in the middle. The CDR3 is 14 amino acids. Per germline, CDR1 GTSNPN and CDR2 SVGIG (reference sequence). This clone was picked up a small number of times. The antigen remains undetermined. V is TRBV30 and J is TRBJ2-5; no definite D call. Sequences were obtained from naive CD4+ T cells from blood. The sequence derives from a man younger than 35 with type 1 diabetes. This CDR3 reads CAWTKVSSQETQYF. CDR3 sequence (DNA): TGTGCCTGGACGAAAGTATCTAGCCAAGAGACCCAGTACTTC.